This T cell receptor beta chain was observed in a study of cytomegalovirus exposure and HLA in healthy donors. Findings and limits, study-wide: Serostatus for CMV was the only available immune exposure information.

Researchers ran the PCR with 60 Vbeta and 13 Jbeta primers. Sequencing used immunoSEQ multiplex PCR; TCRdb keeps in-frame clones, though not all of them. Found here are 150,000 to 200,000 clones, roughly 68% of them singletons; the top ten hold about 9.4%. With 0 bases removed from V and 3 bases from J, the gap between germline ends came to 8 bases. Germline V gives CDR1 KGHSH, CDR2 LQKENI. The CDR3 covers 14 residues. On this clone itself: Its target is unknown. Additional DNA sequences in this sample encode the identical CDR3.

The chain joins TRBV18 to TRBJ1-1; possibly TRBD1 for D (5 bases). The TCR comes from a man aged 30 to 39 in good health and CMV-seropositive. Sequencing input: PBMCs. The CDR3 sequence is CASSPPGGDTEAFF. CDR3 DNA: TGTGCCAGCTCACCACCGGGGGGGGACACTGAAGCTTTCTTT.